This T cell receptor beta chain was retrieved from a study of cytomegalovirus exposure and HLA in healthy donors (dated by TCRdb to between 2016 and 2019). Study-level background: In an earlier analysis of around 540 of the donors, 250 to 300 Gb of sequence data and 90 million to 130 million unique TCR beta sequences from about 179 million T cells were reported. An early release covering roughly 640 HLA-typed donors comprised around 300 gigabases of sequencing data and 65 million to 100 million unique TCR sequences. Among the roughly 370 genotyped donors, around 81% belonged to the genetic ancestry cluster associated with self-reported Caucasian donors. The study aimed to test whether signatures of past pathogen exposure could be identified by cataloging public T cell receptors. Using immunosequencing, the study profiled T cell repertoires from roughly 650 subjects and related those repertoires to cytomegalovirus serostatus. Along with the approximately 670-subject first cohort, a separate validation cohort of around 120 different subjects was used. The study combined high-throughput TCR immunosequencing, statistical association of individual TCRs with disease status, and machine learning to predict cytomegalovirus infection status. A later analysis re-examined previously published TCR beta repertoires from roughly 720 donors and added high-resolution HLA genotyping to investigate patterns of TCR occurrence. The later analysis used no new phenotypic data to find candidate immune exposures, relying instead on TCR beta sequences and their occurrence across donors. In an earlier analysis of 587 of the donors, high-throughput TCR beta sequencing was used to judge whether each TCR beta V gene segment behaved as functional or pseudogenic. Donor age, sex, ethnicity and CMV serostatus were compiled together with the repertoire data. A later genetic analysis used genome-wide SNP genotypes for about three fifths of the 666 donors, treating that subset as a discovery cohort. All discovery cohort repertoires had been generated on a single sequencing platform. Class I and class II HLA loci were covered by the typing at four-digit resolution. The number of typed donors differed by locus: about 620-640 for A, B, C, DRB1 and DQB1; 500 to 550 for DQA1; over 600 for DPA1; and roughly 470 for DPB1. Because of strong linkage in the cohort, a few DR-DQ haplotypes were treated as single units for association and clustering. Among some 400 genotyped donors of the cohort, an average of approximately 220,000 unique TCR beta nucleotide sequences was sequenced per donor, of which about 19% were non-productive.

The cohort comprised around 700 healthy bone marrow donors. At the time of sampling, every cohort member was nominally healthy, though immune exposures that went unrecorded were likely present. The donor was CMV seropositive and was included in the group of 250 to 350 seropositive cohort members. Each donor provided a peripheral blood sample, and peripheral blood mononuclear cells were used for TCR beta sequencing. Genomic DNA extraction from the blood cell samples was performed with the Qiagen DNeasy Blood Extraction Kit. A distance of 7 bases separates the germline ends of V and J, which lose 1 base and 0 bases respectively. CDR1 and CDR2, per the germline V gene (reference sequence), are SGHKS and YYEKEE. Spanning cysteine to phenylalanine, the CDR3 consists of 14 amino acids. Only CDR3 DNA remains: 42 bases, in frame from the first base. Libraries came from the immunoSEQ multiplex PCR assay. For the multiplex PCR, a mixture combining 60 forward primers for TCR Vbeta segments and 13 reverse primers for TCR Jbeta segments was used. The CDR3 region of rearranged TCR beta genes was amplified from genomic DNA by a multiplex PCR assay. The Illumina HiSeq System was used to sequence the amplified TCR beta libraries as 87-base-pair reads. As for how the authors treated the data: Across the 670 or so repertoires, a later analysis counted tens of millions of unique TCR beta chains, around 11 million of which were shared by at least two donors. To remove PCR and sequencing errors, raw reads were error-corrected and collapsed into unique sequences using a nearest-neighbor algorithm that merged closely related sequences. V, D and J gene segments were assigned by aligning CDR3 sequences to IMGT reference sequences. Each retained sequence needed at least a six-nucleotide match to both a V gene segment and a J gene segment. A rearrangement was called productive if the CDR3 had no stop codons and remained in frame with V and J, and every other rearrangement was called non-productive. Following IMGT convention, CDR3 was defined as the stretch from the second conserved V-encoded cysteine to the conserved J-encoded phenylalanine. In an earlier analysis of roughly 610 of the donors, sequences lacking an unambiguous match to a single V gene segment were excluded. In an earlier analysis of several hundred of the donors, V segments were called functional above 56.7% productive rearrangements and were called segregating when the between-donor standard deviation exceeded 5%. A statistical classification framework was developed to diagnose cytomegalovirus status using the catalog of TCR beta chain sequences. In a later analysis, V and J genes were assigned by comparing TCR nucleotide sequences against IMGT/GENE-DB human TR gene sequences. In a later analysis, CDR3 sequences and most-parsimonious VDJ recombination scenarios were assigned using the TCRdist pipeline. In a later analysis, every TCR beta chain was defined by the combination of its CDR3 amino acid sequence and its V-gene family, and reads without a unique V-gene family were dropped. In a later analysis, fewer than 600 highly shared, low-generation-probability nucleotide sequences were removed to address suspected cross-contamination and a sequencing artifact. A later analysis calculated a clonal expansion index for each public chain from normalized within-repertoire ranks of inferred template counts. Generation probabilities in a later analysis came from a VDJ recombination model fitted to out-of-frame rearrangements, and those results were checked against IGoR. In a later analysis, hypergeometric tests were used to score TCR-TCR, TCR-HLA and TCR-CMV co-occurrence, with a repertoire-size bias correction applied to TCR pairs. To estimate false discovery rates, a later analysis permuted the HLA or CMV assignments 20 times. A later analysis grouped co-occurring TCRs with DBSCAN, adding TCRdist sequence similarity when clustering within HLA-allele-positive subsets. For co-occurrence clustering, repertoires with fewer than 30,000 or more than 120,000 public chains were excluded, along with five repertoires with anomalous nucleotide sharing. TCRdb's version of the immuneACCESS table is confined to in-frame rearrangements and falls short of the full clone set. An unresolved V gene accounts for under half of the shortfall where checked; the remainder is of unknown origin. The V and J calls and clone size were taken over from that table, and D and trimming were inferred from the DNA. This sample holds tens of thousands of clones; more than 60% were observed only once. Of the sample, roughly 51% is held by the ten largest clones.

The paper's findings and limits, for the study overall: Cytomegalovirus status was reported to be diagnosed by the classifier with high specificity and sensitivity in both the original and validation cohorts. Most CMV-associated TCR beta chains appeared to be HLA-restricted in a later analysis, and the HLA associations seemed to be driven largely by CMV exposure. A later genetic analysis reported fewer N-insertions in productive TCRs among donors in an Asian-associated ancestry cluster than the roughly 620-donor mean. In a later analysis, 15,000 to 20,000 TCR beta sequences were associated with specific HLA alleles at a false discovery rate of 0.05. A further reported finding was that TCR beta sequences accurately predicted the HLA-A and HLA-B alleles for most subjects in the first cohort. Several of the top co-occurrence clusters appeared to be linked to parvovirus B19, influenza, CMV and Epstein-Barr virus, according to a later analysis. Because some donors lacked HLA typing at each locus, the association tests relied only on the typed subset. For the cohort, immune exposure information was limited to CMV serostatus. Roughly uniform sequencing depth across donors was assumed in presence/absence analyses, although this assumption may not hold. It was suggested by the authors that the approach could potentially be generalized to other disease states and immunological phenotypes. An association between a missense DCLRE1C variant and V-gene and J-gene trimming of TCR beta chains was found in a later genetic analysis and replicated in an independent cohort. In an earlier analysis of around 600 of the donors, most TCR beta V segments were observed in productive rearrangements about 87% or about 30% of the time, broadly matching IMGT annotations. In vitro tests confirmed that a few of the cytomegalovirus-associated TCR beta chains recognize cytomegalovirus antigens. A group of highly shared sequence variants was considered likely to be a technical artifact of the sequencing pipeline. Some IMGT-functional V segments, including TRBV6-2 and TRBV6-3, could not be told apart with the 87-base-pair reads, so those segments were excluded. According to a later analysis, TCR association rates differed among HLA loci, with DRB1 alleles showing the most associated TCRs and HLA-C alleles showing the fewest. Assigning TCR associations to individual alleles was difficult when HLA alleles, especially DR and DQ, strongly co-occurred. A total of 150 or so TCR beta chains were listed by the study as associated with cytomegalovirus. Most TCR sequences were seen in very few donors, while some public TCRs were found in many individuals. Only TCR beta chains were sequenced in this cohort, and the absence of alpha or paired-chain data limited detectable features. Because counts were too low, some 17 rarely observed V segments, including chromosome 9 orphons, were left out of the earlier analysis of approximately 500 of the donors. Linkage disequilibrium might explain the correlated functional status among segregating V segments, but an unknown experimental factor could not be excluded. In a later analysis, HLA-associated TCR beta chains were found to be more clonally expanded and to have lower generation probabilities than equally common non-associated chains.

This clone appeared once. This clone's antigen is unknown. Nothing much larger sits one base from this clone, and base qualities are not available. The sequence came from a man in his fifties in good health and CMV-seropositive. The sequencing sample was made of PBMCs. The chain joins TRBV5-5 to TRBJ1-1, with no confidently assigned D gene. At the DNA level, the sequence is TGTGCCAGCAGCTTGAGAGATCTGAACACTGAAGCTTTCTTT. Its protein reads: CASSLRDLNTEAFF. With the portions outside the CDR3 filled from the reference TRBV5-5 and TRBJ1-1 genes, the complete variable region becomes DAGVTQSPTHLIKTRGQQVTLRCSPISGHKSVSWYQQVLGQGPQFIFQYYEKEERGRGNFPDRFSARQFPNYSSELNVNALLLGDSALYLCASSLRDLNTEAFFGQGTRLTVV.